These 6 T cell receptor beta chains were sequenced from one sample in a study of OX40 agonist ivuxolimab in advanced cancers. Repertoires were generated with immunoSEQ multiplex PCR, while TCRdb's copy carries only in-frame clones and drops some. The sample has about 79,000 clones, approximately 90% seen once. Specimen: CD4+ or CD8+ T cells sorted from blood, collected in a trial of the OX40 agonist ivuxolimab. Every receptor here comes from an adult with an advanced solid tumor such as melanoma, head and neck, liver or kidney cancer.

This chain uses TRBV18 with TRBJ2-3; D ambiguous. The germline gives CDR1 KGHSH, CDR2 LQKENI. V lost 3 bases and J 2 bases, leaving 12 bases between the germline ends. The CDR3 length is 15 residues. Here the CDR3 reads CASSPTPSPTDTQYF. The CDR3 DNA sequence: TGTGCCAGCTCACCGACTCCGTCCCCCACAGATACGCAGTATTTT.

The chain joins TRBV13 to TRBJ2-2, with 8 bases fitting TRBD2. Losses at the gene ends were 10 bases for V and 6 bases for J; bases not matched to a gene: 16. CDR3 length: 16 amino acids. CDR1 PRHDT and CDR2 FYEKMQ come from the germline V gene (reference sequence). CDR3 loop: CATTTTSQREPGELFF. The CDR3 DNA is TGTGCCACCACGACGACGAGCCAGCGGGAGCCCGGGGAGCTGTTTTTT.

The rearrangement uses TRBV6-1 and TRBJ2-3; no clear D. CDR1 MNHNS and CDR2 SASEGT come from the germline V gene. The CDR3 is 14 amino acids. Trimming removed 3 bases at V and 4 bases at J, with 11 bases between. Here the CDR3 DNA reads TGTGCCAGCAGTGATTCGACCGGCCCAGATACGCAGTATTTT. Its protein is CASSDSTGPDTQYF.

The V call is TRBV7-8, the J call TRBJ2-7, with D possibly being TRBD2 (5 bases). V gave up 6 bases and J gave up 3 bases, with 9 bases separating them. Germline CDR1 is SGHVS and CDR2 is FQNEAQ. The CDR3 length is 12 residues. The CDR3 loop reads CASRTTNYEQYF. CDR3 coding DNA: TGTGCCAGCAGGACTACAAACTACGAGCAGTACTTC.

This clone was seen a handful of times. Other DNA sequences from this sample encode an identical CDR3 as well. The J gene is TRBJ1-4, the V gene TRBV30; D is ambiguous. Trimming removed 0 bases from V and 3 bases from J, with 5 bases in between. Germline V gives CDR1 GTSNPN, CDR2 SVGIG (reference sequence). The CDR3 consists of 13 residues. The DNA for the CDR3 is TGTGCCTGGAGTGTAAATTCTAATGAAAAACTGTTTTTT. It specifies CAWSVNSNEKLFF.

The chain recombines TRBV28 with TRBJ1-1; 7 bases are shared with TRBD1. The V gene end was trimmed by 5 bases and the J gene end by 7 bases; junction bases not matched to a gene: 7. CDR1 is MDHEN and CDR2 is SYDVKM in the germline V gene. The CDR3 is made up of 13 amino acids. The chain's CDR3 is CASSPGTAIEAFF. The CDR3 bases are TGTGCCAGCAGTCCCGGGACAGCTATTGAAGCTTTCTTT.